This TCR beta chain was captured by sequencing in a study of human T cells and chemical hapten exposure. Study-level findings and limits: Among TCRs, those above 1 in 1000 frequency were unaffected by DPC sensitization. Patch test score tracked positively with PT1 expanded TCR counts. Since the donors had alopecia, their immune response may not be the same as that of healthy people.

In this sample, this clonotype turned up many times. Antigen unknown. TCRdb ran MiXCR on the RACE reads and lists one entry per CDR3 protein. This table has about 81,000 distinct CDR3 sequences, over 6% appearing once. The CDR3 covers 18 residues. Germline CDR1 SGHTA, CDR2 FQGNSA. V was clipped by 1 base and J by 3 bases, with 19 bases between them. Time point here: patch test 1, 2 weeks after DPC sensitization. The treatment was: therapeutic diphenylcyclopropenone sensitization with weekly scalp DPC. The TCR originated in a woman in her twenties or thirties with alopecia areata. Some clones in this sample may be carry-over from other donors' samples. The sample here was whole blood, taken in connection with sensitization to the hapten diphenylcyclopropenone (DPC). The chain recombines TRBV7-2 with TRBJ2-1; D perhaps matches TRBD2 (6 bases). The CDR3 loop is CASSLVVLAAGGYNEQFF. CDR3 coding DNA: TGTGCCAGCAGCTTAGTTGTCTTGGCCGCCGGGGGCTACAATGAGCAGTTCTTC.